A single sample is the source of the 8 T cell receptor beta chains below, sequenced in a study of blood T cell repertoires in COVID-19. Profiling relied on immunoSEQ multiplex PCR, and the TCRdb table lists in-frame clones only, not all of them. The sample lists over 150,000 clones, 85% to 90% occurring once. Input material: PBMCs or T cells enriched from blood (not recorded which). The receptors come from a man aged 35 to 55 who had recovered from COVID-19.

The table lists this clone with a few counts. V gene TRBV3-1 (or the pseudogene TRBV3-2) combines with J gene TRBJ1-6, with 7 bases aligning to TRBD1. Per germline, CDR1 LGHDT and CDR2 YNNKEL (reference sequence). Trimming removed 5 bases from V and 11 bases from J; junction bases left unmatched: 3. The CDR3 contains 12 residues. The DNA for the CDR3 is TGTGCCAGCAGCTTGACAGGGCCACCCCTCCACTTT. This sequence encodes CASSLTGPPLHF.

This rearrangement joins TRBV12-5 to TRBJ1-5; TRBD1 might be the D (5 bases). Germline values: CDR1 LGHNT, CDR2 FRNRAP. Trimming shortened V by 2 bases and J by 2 bases, and 19 bases separated the two germline ends. This CDR3 is 18 amino acids long. The DNA of the CDR3 is TGTGCTAGTGGTTTGACAATAGGGCCCGGGGGTGGCAATCAGCCCCAGCATTTT. This sequence encodes CASGLTIGPGGGNQPQHF.

This clone appeared a single time. This chain uses TRBV3-1 (or the pseudogene TRBV3-2) with TRBJ1-2; D might be TRBD1 (6 bases). Germline values: CDR1 LGHDT, CDR2 YNNKEL (reference sequence). The V gene lost 1 base and the J gene lost 8 bases, with 11 bases spanning the gap. The CDR3 is made up of 13 amino acids. CDR3 residues: CASSQVPGTGYTF. CDR3 in DNA: TGTGCCAGCAGCCAAGTCCCAGGGACAGGCTACACCTTC.

The chain uses TRBV12-5 and TRBJ2-5; D is perhaps TRBD2 (5 bases). Germline V gene lookup returns CDR1 LGHNT and CDR2 FRNRAP. The CDR3 has 14 residues. V was cut by 6 bases and J by 5 bases, with 16 bases left in between. The CDR3 protein is CASGNGAGRETQYF. In DNA, the CDR3 is TGTGCTAGTGGCAACGGCGCGGGTCGGGAGACCCAGTACTTC. Full variable domain (remainder filled in from reference TRBV12-5 and TRBJ2-5): DARVTQTPRHKVTEMGQEVTMRCQPILGHNTVFWYRQTMMQGLELLAYFRNRAPLDDSGMPKDRFSAEMPDATLATLKIQPSEPRDSAVYFCASGNGAGRETQYFGPGTRLLVL.

This chain links TRBV24-1 with TRBJ2-3; 8 nucleotides match TRBD1. The CDR3 has 18 amino acids. Germline assignment: CDR1 KGHDR and CDR2 SFDVKD. With V trimmed by 4 bases and J by 0 bases, 11 bases remained unmatched. The CDR3 spells CATSDPGQGRGSTDTQYF. The CDR3 DNA is TGTGCCACCAGTGACCCCGGACAGGGAAGGGGTAGCACAGATACGCAGTATTTT.

The chain has TRBV29-1 and TRBJ2-2, with D possibly TRBD2 on 6 matching bases. The CDR3 consists of 17 residues. Between the trimmed V and J ends, which lost 8 bases and 2 bases, there was a span of 24 bases. Germline V gene data show CDR1 as SQVTM and CDR2 as ANQGSEA. The CDR3 is CSPPLGQRRANTGELFF. CDR3 coding DNA: TGCAGCCCACCCTTGGGGCAGCGGAGGGCTAACACCGGGGAGCTGTTTTTT.

This clone showed up just once. This chain uses TRBV5-4 with TRBJ1-1; 10 bases are a match to TRBD1. V was clipped by 4 bases and J by 2 bases; unmatched bases: 5. The CDR3 totals 15 residues. The germline V gene encodes CDR1 SGHNT and CDR2 YYREEE (reference sequence). The CDR3: CASSPQTGGNTEAFF. The CDR3, as DNA: TGTGCCAGCAGCCCTCAGACAGGGGGCAACACTGAAGCTTTCTTT.

The V call is TRBV27, the J call TRBJ1-2, with a possible D match to TRBD1 (5 bases). The CDR3 totals 13 residues. Trimming left V 3 bases short and J 6 bases short, with 11 bases between. Germline lookup yields CDR1 MNHEY and CDR2 SMNVEV (reference sequence). The CDR3 spells CASSFSGQNGYTF. The DNA for the CDR3 is TGTGCCAGCAGTTTCTCAGGGCAAAATGGCTACACCTTC.